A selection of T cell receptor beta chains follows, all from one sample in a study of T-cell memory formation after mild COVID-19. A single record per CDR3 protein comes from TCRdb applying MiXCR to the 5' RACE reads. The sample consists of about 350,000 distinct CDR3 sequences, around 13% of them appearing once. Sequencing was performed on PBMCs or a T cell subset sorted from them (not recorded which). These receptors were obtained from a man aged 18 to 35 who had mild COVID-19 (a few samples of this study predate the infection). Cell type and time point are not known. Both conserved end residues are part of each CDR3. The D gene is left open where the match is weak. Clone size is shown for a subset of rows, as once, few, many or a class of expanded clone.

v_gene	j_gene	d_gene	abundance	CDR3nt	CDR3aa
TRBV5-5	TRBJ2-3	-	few	TGTGCCAGCAGCTTTGGGCAGAACACAGATACGCAGTATTTT	CASSFGQNTDTQYF
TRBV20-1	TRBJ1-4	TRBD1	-	TGCAGTGCTAGTACCTTTAAGTCAGGGGGATCCCGTGAAAAACTGTTTTTT	CSASTFKSGGSREKLFF
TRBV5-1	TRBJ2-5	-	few	TGCGCCAGCAGCTTGGCGGGACGCGTACAAGAGACCCAGTACTTC	CASSLAGRVQETQYF
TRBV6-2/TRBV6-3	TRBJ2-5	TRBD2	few	TGTGCCAGCAGGGGACTAGCGGGGGTTGAGACCCAGTACTTC	CASRGLAGVETQYF
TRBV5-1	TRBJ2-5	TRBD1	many	TGCGCCAGCAGCTTGGGAGGGACAGGAGAAGAGACCCAGTACTTC	CASSLGGTGEETQYF
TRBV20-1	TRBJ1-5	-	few	TGCAGTGCTAGGGGAAGGTGGGACCTAGGTAATCAGCCCCAGCATTTT	CSARGRWDLGNQPQHF
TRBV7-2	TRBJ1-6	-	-	TGTGCCAGCAGCAAATACAGAGTAGATAATTCACCCCTCCACTTT	CASSKYRVDNSPLHF
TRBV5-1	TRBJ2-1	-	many	TGCGCCAGCAGCGCCCCTGATGTGGGGTGGCAGGCCTACAATGAGCAGTTCTTC	CASSAPDVGWQAYNEQFF
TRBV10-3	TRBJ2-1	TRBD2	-	TGTGCCACCAGACTAGCGGGGACGTCCTACAATGAGCAGTTCTTC	CATRLAGTSYNEQFF
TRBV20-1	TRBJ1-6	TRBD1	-	TGCAGTGCTAGCAGGGGGGGCAGTAATTCACCCCTCCACTTT	CSASRGGSNSPLHF
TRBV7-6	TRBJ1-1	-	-	TGTGCCAGCAGCTTAGCTCCGGGCAACACTGAAGCTTTCTTT	CASSLAPGNTEAFF
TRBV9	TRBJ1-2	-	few	TGTGCCAGCAGCAGCGCCGGGACGGCTTATGGCTACACCTTC	CASSSAGTAYGYTF
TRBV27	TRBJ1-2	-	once	TGTGCCAGCAGTTATCGGGGGGACTACTATGGCTACACCTTC	CASSYRGDYYGYTF
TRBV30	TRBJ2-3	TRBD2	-	TGTGCCTGGAGTGTCCTTAGTGGCGGGGGGGCAGATACGCAGTATTTT	CAWSVLSGGGADTQYF
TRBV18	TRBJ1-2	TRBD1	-	TGTGCCAGCTCACCACCTGGACAGGCCCGGGGCTATGGCTACACCTTC	CASSPPGQARGYGYTF
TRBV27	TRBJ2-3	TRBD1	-	TGTGCCAGCAGTTTCCTACAGGGGGCTAGGGATACGCAGTATTTT	CASSFLQGARDTQYF
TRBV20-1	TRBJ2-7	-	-	TGCAGTGCTAGAGACTCCTCCTACGAGCAGTACTTC	CSARDSSYEQYF
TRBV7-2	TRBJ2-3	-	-	TGTGCCAGCAGCTTACTGTCTGCGCGGTCAGATACGCAGTATTTT	CASSLLSARSDTQYF
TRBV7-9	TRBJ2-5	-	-	TGTGCCAGCAGCTTGCGGCCCCCAGTCGATACCCAGTACTTC	CASSLRPPVDTQYF
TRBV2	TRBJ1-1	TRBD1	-	TGTGCCAGTCGTACAGGGGGGCGAGGAGCTTTCTTT	CASRTGGRGAFF
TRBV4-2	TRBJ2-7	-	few	TGTGCCAGCAGCCAAGACTTAGCCTACGAGCAGTACTTC	CASSQDLAYEQYF
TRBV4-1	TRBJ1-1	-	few	TGCGCCAGCAGCCCCACCCCGCGGAGGGAGTTTGAGGACACTGAAGCTTTCTTT	CASSPTPRREFEDTEAFF
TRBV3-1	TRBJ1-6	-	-	TGTGCCAGCAGCAGAGGGGTAAGCCTCATGATCCGGTCACCCCTCCACTTT	CASSRGVSLMIRSPLHF
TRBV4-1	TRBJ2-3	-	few	TGCGCCAGCAGCTACTCGCAAGGGGGAGATACGCAGTATTTT	CASSYSQGGDTQYF
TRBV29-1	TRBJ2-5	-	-	TGCAGCGTTGAAGGCGGCCTGGACACCCAGTACTTC	CSVEGGLDTQYF
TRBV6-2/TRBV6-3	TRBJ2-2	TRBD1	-	TGTGCCAGCAGTGATCGGGACAGACTAAACACCGGGGAGCTGTTTTTT	CASSDRDRLNTGELFF
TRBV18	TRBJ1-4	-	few	TGTGCCAGCCGGCCCGGAGCCAATGAAAAACTGTTTTTT	CASRPGANEKLFF
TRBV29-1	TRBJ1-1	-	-	TGCAGCGTAACAGGAAGGAACACTGAAGCTTTCTTT	CSVTGRNTEAFF
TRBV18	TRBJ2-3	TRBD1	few	TGTGCCAGCTCATCAGGACAGGCCTTAAGCACAGATACGCAGTATTTT	CASSSGQALSTDTQYF
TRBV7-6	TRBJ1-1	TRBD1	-	TGTGCCAGCAGCACCAGGGGGTGGGACACTGAAGCTTTCTTT	CASSTRGWDTEAFF
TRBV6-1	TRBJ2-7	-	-	TGTGCCAGCACCCAGGGATCCTACGAGCAGTACTTC	CASTQGSYEQYF
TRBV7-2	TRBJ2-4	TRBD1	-	TGTGCCAGCAGCTCCCACCTCGACAGGGCAGTAAACATTCAGTACTTC	CASSSHLDRAVNIQYF
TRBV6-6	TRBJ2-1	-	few	TGTGCCAGCAGTTACAACCCCCCCGGTGGCTACAATGAGCAGTTCTTC	CASSYNPPGGYNEQFF
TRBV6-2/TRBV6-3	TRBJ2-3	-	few	TGTGCCAGCAGTTACTGGAAGGTCACAGATACGCAGTATTTT	CASSYWKVTDTQYF
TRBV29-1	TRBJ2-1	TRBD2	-	TGCAGCGTTGAAGCGGGACTAGCGGGGGGTTCCTACAATGAGCAGTTCTTC	CSVEAGLAGGSYNEQFF
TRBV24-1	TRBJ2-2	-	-	TGTGCCACCTCCAGCGGGCCGAACACCGGGGAGCTGTTTTTT	CATSSGPNTGELFF
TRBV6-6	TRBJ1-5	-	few	TGTGCCAGCAGCCAGGACGGGAGCAATCAGCCCCAGCATTTT	CASSQDGSNQPQHF
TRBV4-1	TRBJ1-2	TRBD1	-	TGCGCCAGCAGCTCACCGGGACAGGGCTATGGCTACACCTTC	CASSSPGQGYGYTF
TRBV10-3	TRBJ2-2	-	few	TGTGCCATCAGTGACCTCTTTGGCACCGGGGAGCTGTTTTTT	CAISDLFGTGELFF
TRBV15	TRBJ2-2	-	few	TGTGCCACCAGCAGAGAGGGAAACACCGGGGAGCTGTTTTTT	CATSREGNTGELFF
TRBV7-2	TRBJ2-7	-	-	TGTGCCAGCGGGCTGAGCAGCTCCTACGAGCAGTACTTC	CASGLSSSYEQYF
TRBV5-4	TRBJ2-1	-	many	TGTGCCAGCAAAACCCCCCCCGGGAATGAGCAGTTCTTC	CASKTPPGNEQFF
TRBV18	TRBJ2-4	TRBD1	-	TGTGCCAGCTCACCTAGAGACAGGGGGCAAAACATTCAGTACTTC	CASSPRDRGQNIQYF
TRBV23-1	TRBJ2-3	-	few	TGCGCCAGCAGTCCCAGCGTGGACGGGGATACGCAGTATTTT	CASSPSVDGDTQYF
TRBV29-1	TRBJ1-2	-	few	TGCAGCGTTGATGAAGGCTACACCTTC	CSVDEGYTF
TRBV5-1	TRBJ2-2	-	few	TGCGCCAGCAGCTTGGCCGGGGTTCAGTTGGGCAACACCGGGGAGCTGTTTTTT	CASSLAGVQLGNTGELFF
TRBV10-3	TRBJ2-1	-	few	TGTGCCATCAGTGAGTCGATGTTCAGACGGATCAATGAGCAGTTCTTC	CAISESMFRRINEQFF
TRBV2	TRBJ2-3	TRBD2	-	TGTGCCAGCATCGGAATCCCCGGGCGGGGGTTAACAGATACGCAGTATTTT	CASIGIPGRGLTDTQYF
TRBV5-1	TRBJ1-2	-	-	TGCGACAGCAGCTTATGGGCTCCCCGTCGGGGTGGAAATGGCTACACCTTC	CDSSLWAPRRGGNGYTF
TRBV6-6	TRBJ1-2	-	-	TGTGCCAGCAGGTCCGCAGGCGCTGGAGGCTACACCTTC	CASRSAGAGGYTF
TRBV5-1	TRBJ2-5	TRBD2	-	TGCGCCAGCAGCCCCCGGGGGGTGGAGACCCAGTACTTC	CASSPRGVETQYF
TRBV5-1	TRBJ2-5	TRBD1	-	TGCGCCAGCAGCTTGACAGGGGGCAGAGAGACCCAGTACTTC	CASSLTGGRETQYF
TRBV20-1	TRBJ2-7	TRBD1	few	TGCAGTGCAGCCGGAGGCGGGACAGGATCCTACGAGCAGTACTTC	CSAAGGGTGSYEQYF
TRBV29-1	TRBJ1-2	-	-	TGCAGCGCCGGGGGGGGCGACTATGGCTACACCTTC	CSAGGGDYGYTF
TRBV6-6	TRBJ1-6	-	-	TGTGCCAGCAGTTACAGTCAGGGATCTTCACCCCTCCACTTT	CASSYSQGSSPLHF
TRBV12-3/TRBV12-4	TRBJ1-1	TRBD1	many	TGTGCCAGCAGCCCCCCCGACAGGGTCGCTGAAGCTTTCTTT	CASSPPDRVAEAFF
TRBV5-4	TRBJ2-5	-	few	TGTGCCAGCAGCTTGGAAGCAGTATTCGGGCCGGAGACCCAGTGCTTC	CASSLEAVFGPETQCF
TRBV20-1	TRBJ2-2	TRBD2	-	TGCAGTGCTAGAGGTCGTCCTAGCGGGGGCCGGAACACCGGGGAGCTGTTTTTT	CSARGRPSGGRNTGELFF
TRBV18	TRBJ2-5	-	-	TGTGCCAGCTCACCACTTGCGGGGCTCCAAGAGACCCAGTACTTC	CASSPLAGLQETQYF